A single sample gave rise to the 30 T cell receptor beta chains below, sequenced in a study of identical twins. Via MiXCR, TCRdb re-called the 5' RACE reads, giving one row per CDR3 protein. The table shows 420,000 or so distinct CDR3 sequences, with approximately 17% occurring only once. What was sequenced was naive T cells sorted from blood. Receptors were obtained from a man aged 45-65 years in good health.

The V call is TRBV28, the J call TRBJ2-7; D not resolved. The CDR3 contains 13 residues. The V gene lost 6 bases and the J gene lost 2 bases, with 11 bases spanning the gap. Germline V gene sequence: CDR1 MDHEN, CDR2 SYDVKM. CDR3 amino acids: CASRTGQTYEQYF. The DNA of the CDR3 is TGTGCCAGCAGAACCGGGCAGACCTACGAGCAGTACTTC.

The rearrangement links TRBV7-9 to TRBJ2-5; unclear D gene. The CDR3 consists of 11 residues. In germline, CDR1 is SEHNR, CDR2 FQNEAQ (reference sequence). Deletions cut 5 bases from V and 5 bases from J, with 6 bases between. CDR3 in amino acids: CASSTIETQYF. The DNA for the CDR3 is TGTGCCAGCAGCACAATCGAGACCCAGTACTTC.

This clonotype was seen at least ten times. V and J are TRBV5-4 and TRBJ1-5, with D possibly being TRBD1 (5 bases). Trimming took 0 bases from V and 0 from J, leaving 16 bases between them. Germline values: CDR1 SGHNT, CDR2 YYREEE (reference sequence). This CDR3 is built from 18 residues. The CDR3 is CASSLGGSGAYSNQPQHF. For the CDR3, the DNA is TGTGCCAGCAGCTTGGGGGGCAGTGGGGCCTATAGCAATCAGCCCCAGCATTTT.

The chain combines TRBV12-3 or TRBV12-4 with TRBJ2-7; the D gene could be TRBD1 or TRBD2 (6 bases each). The CDR3 runs 16 residues. V lost 4 bases and J lost 1, with 17 bases in between. CDR3 residues: CASSSPTGTGSYEQYF. Written as DNA, the CDR3 is TGTGCCAGCAGTTCCCCTACAGGGACTGGATCCTACGAGCAGTACTTC.

This clonotype was found many times. This rearrangement joins TRBV12-3 or TRBV12-4 to TRBJ1-1; no clear D. This CDR3 is 13 amino acids long. V was clipped by 5 bases and J by 3 bases, with 10 bases between them. The CDR3 coding sequence is TGTGCCAGCAGTCCTGGGTCCTACACTGAAGCTTTCTTT. Translation gives CASSPGSYTEAFF.

This clonotype was seen a few times. The rearrangement uses TRBV20-1 and TRBJ2-7; no definite D call. The CDR3 length is 13 residues. CDR1 DFQATT and CDR2 SNEGSKA come from the germline V gene (reference sequence). Trimming took 0 bases from V and 7 from J, leaving 13 bases between them. As DNA, the CDR3 is TGCAGTGCTAGAGATACCCGGGTAGGTGAGCAGTACTTC. Encoded protein: CSARDTRVGEQYF.

As regards this clonotype: The junction departs from the called germline gene at one end, perhaps through a read error. This chain connects TRBV7-2 to TRBJ2-7; D unclear. Germline V gene lookup returns CDR1 SGHTA and CDR2 FQGNSA. There are 14 residues in the CDR3. This CDR3 reads CASSQRFKSYEQYF. The CDR3 coding sequence is TGCGCCAGCAGCCAGAGGTTCAAGTCCTACGAGCAGTACTTC.

The chain has TRBV4-2 and TRBJ2-2, with 9 bases identical to TRBD1. The CDR3 runs to 16 residues. Looked up from germline, CDR1 is LGHNA and CDR2 is YNFKEQ. With 1 base clipped from V and 4 bases from J, the junction kept 4 bases outside the gene matches. The DNA of the CDR3 is TGTGCCAGCAGCCAAGGAACAGGGGGCCGCACCGGGGAGCTGTTTTTT. Protein product: CASSQGTGGRTGELFF.

This chain connects TRBV5-1 to TRBJ2-3; the D call may be TRBD1 or TRBD2 (7 bases each). V was clipped by 4 bases and J by 4 bases, with 16 bases between them. Germline CDR1 is SGHRS and CDR2 is YFSETQ. The CDR3 contains 15 residues. This CDR3 reads CASSNAQGRADTQYF. The CDR3 DNA sequence: TGCGCCAGCAGCAACGCACAGGGGAGGGCAGATACGCAGTATTTT.

This clonotype occurred many times. The V call is TRBV20-1, the J call TRBJ1-4; D uncertain. CDR1 and CDR2 (germline): DFQATT, SNEGSKA (reference sequence). The V end lost 5 bases, the J end lost 0 bases, and 16 bases lay between the germline ends. This CDR3 has 16 amino acids. The CDR3 sequence: CSASDRLISTNEKLFF. The CDR3 DNA reads TGCAGTGCTTCCGACCGCCTTATCTCAACTAATGAAAAACTGTTTTTT.

The chain recombines TRBV20-1 with TRBJ2-3; 8 nucleotides line up with TRBD2. Germline CDR1 DFQATT, CDR2 SNEGSKA (reference sequence). The junction had 8 bases not matched to a gene; V was cut back by 5 bases and J by 4 bases. This CDR3 spans 14 amino acids. CDR3 coding DNA: TGCAGTGCTCTGCAGCGGGGGCTCTCAGATACGCAGTATTTT. The encoded protein is CSALQRGLSDTQYF.

The rearrangement uses TRBV27 and TRBJ2-3; the D is unclear. Germline CDR1 and CDR2: MNHEY and SMNVEV (reference sequence). Deletions cut 3 bases from V and 6 bases from J, with 13 bases between. The CDR3 totals 14 residues. The chain's CDR3 is CASSLILETDTQYF. DNA of the CDR3: TGTGCCAGCAGTTTGATACTGGAAACTGATACGCAGTATTTT.

This clonotype was recorded a few times. The chain carries TRBV4-3 and TRBJ2-7, with D unclear. The CDR3 totals 15 residues. The V end lost 8 bases, the J end lost 0 bases, and 17 bases lay between the germline ends. Germline V gene sequence: CDR1 LGHNA, CDR2 YSLEER. This chain's CDR3 is CASQGAALFSYEQYF. The CDR3 DNA is TGCGCCAGCCAAGGAGCAGCGCTATTCTCCTACGAGCAGTACTTC.

This clonotype was recorded a few times. The chain recombines TRBV6-1 with TRBJ1-5; D is ambiguous. V dropped 6 bases and J dropped 3 bases, with 9 bases sitting between them. The CDR3 sequence is 13 residues long. The germline gives CDR1 MNHNS, CDR2 SASEGT. The CDR3, as DNA: TGTGCCAGCAGCCCCACCTTCAATCAGCCCCAGCATTTT. It yields the protein CASSPTFNQPQHF.

The chain recombines TRBV10-3 with TRBJ2-1, with D tentatively TRBD1 (5 bases). The length of the CDR3 is 14 residues. Trimming took 2 bases from V and 4 from J, leaving 9 bases between them. In germline, CDR1 is ENHRY, CDR2 SYGVKD. The CDR3 spells CAISELGPYNEQFF. CDR3 bases: TGTGCCATCAGTGAGCTGGGGCCTTACAATGAGCAGTTCTTC.

There are many counts of this clonotype. This chain uses TRBV5-1 with TRBJ2-7; D unclear. V gave up 4 bases and J gave up 3 bases, with 11 bases separating them. The CDR3 is made up of 13 amino acids. Germline values: CDR1 SGHRS, CDR2 YFSETQ. In DNA, the CDR3 is TGCGCCAGCAGCCCCTCCACCCACTACGAGCAGTACTTC. Its protein product is CASSPSTHYEQYF.

This chain links TRBV5-1 with TRBJ2-7; D unresolved. The CDR3 totals 14 residues. The V end lost 0 bases, the J end lost 2 bases, and 9 bases lay between the germline ends. Germline lookup yields CDR1 SGHRS and CDR2 YFSETQ. CDR3 bases: TGCGCCAGCAGCTTGGGTCCAGACACCTACGAGCAGTACTTC. Its protein product is CASSLGPDTYEQYF.

This clonotype was seen many times. The genes are TRBV5-1 and TRBJ2-7; D possibly matches TRBD1 or TRBD2 (5 bases each). The CDR3 consists of 14 residues. The V gene's germline CDR1 is SGHRS and CDR2 YFSETQ. V was trimmed by 4 bases and J by 3 bases, leaving 14 bases between them. In nucleotides, the CDR3 is TGCGCCAGCAGCCAGGGACCCACGGGCTACGAGCAGTACTTC. Its translation: CASSQGPTGYEQYF.

This clonotype was detected only a few times. The CDR3 protein is CASSYSGSGTGELFF. The CDR3 DNA sequence: TGTGCCAGCAGTTATAGCGGGAGCGGCACCGGGGAGCTGTTTTTT. The rearrangement links TRBV12-3 or TRBV12-4 to TRBJ2-2, with TRBD2 identical over 9 bases. Trimming cost V 4 bases and J 4 bases; bases outside gene matches: 4. The CDR3 totals 15 residues.

This clonotype has more than one count but fewer than ten. This chain links TRBV6-1 with TRBJ2-2; 13 positions match TRBD2. The CDR3 totals 16 residues. V dropped 6 bases and J dropped 5; count of bases not matched to a gene: 6. Germline V lookup: CDR1 MNHNS, CDR2 SASEGT. The CDR3 DNA is TGTGCCAGCAGGCGTCAACTAGCGGGAGGGACCGGGGAGCTGTTTTTT. Translation: CASRRQLAGGTGELFF.

The genes are TRBV4-3 and TRBJ2-3; D is uncertain. Deletions cut 0 bases from V and 0 bases from J, with 7 bases between. This CDR3 spans 15 amino acids. Germline V gene data show CDR1 as LGHNA and CDR2 as YSLEER. CDR3 protein: CASSQDLRSTDTQYF. Written as DNA, the CDR3 is TGCGCCAGCAGCCAAGATTTGCGGAGCACAGATACGCAGTATTTT.

The chain recombines TRBV28 with TRBJ1-4; D possibly corresponds to TRBD1 (5 bases). The CDR3 is 16 amino acids. The V and J ends lost 4 bases and 0 bases respectively, with 12 bases between them. Germline-derived CDR1 and CDR2 are MDHEN and SYDVKM. The CDR3 nucleotides read TGTGCCAGCAGTTCTGGGACCGAGACAACTAATGAAAAACTGTTTTTT. The encoded protein is CASSSGTETTNEKLFF.

This clonotype has just a few counts. V gene TRBV20-1 combines with J gene TRBJ1-4, with 7 bases identical to TRBD1. Germline lookup yields CDR1 DFQATT and CDR2 SNEGSKA (reference sequence). V lost 4 bases to trimming and J lost 10 bases; unmatched junction nucleotides: 12. The CDR3 contains 14 residues. The CDR3 DNA follows: TGCAGTGCTACCCCCGACAGGGTTACTCGAAAACTGTTTTTT. Residues: CSATPDRVTRKLFF.

Many counts were recorded for this clonotype. The chain uses TRBV6-5 and TRBJ2-7; D uncertain. The CDR3 contains 13 residues. Trimming took 0 bases from V and 5 from J, leaving 8 bases between them. In germline, CDR1 is MNHEY, CDR2 SVGAGI. CDR3: CASSYSRLHEQYF. As DNA, the CDR3 is TGTGCCAGCAGTTACTCCCGTTTACACGAGCAGTACTTC.

Comments on this clonotype: Just one base apart from a much larger clone, this may be a read error. This chain joins TRBV7-8 and TRBJ2-1, with D perhaps TRBD1 (6 bases). The CDR3 extends over 15 amino acids. Between the trimmed V and J ends, which lost 1 base and 3 bases, there was a span of 10 bases. Germline values: CDR1 SGHVS, CDR2 FQNEAQ. CDR3 sequence (DNA): TGTGCCAGCAGCTTAGGCCAACAGGGCTACAATGAGCAGTTCTTC. This codes for CASSLGQQGYNEQFF.

There are many counts of this clonotype. CDR3 DNA: TGTGCCAGCAGTTACCCCTCGGAGCTAGCGGGGCTCTCCTACGAGCAGTACTTC. Its protein product is CASSYPSELAGLSYEQYF. V usage is TRBV6-2 or TRBV6-3 and J usage is TRBJ2-7, with TRBD2 identical over 9 bases. The germline V gene has CDR1 MNHEY and CDR2 SVGEGT. V shed 2 bases and J 0 bases; nucleotides not matched to a gene: 11. CDR3 length: 18 residues.

This clonotype showed up many times. The chain joins TRBV6-1 to TRBJ2-7; D not certain. Germline CDR1 is MNHNS and CDR2 is SASEGT. V lost 3 bases and J 3 bases, leaving 15 bases between the germline ends. CDR3 length: 15 residues. The DNA for the CDR3 is TGTGCCAGCAGTGAGTGGACGGCTTTATACTACGAGCAGTACTTC. Its translation: CASSEWTALYYEQYF.

This chain uses TRBV6-5 with TRBJ2-3; a weak D match, TRBD1 (6 bases). With 5 bases removed from V and 0 bases from J, the gap between germline ends came to 18 bases. This CDR3 contains 17 residues. Germline V gene lookup returns CDR1 MNHEY and CDR2 SVGAGI. DNA of the CDR3: TGTGCCAGCAGTAACCCCCCGACAGGCGCTAGCACAGATACGCAGTATTTT. Translating it yields CASSNPPTGASTDTQYF.

This clonotype appeared once. The V call is TRBV18, the J call TRBJ2-1, with D tentatively TRBD2 (5 bases). The CDR3 is 13 residues long. V lost 3 bases and J lost 5, with 8 bases in between. Germline assignment: CDR1 KGHSH and CDR2 LQKENI. The CDR3 DNA sequence: TGTGCCAGCTCACCGAGCGGAGACAATGAGCAGTTCTTC. This sequence encodes CASSPSGDNEQFF.

The V gene is TRBV20-1, the J gene TRBJ2-5; D gene uncertain. Trimming removed 2 bases from V and 3 bases from J, with 10 bases in between. This CDR3 region has 13 residues. Germline V lookup: CDR1 DFQATT, CDR2 SNEGSKA (reference sequence). The CDR3 DNA reads as TGCAGTGCTAGAAGGTGGGCGGAAGAGACCCAGTACTTC. Translated: CSARRWAEETQYF.